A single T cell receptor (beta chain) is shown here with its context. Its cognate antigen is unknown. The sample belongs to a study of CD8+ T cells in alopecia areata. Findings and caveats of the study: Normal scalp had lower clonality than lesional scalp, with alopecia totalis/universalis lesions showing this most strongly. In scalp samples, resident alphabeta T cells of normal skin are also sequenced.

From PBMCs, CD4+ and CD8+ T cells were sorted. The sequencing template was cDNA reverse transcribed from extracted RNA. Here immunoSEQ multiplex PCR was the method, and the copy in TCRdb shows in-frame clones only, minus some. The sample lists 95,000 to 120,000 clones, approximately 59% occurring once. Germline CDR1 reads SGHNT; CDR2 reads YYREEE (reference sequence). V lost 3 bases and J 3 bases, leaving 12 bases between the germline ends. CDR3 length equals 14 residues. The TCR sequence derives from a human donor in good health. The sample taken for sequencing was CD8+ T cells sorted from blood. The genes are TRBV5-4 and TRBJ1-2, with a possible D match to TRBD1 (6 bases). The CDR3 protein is CASSSQGWDYGYTF. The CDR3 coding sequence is TGTGCCAGCAGCTCACAGGGATGGGACTATGGCTACACCTTC.